The present TCR beta chain was sequenced within a study of T cell responses to AZD1222 COVID-19 vaccine. This CDR3 is 15 amino acids long. Germline-derived CDR1 and CDR2 are SGDLS and YYNGEE. The V gene lost 5 bases and the J gene lost 4 bases, with 18 bases spanning the gap. Sequenced by immunoSEQ multiplex PCR; TCRdb stores in-frame clones only, minus some. The table shows just over 150,000 clones, with 90% occurring only once. The sequence was obtained from an adult in good health. The chain links TRBV9 to TRBJ1-2, with a possible D match to TRBD1 (5 bases). Specimen: peripheral blood, collected on day 0 of AZD1222 vaccination. The DNA for the CDR3 is TGTGCCAGCAGTGCTCGGTTGGGGCCCATCTATGGCTACACCTTC. It encodes CASSARLGPIYGYTF. Full variable domain (missing parts from reference TRBV9 and TRBJ1-2): DSGVTQTPKHLITATGQRVTLRCSPRSGDLSVYWYQQSLDQGLQFLIQYYNGEERAKGNILERFSAQQFPDLHSELNLSSLELGDSALYFCASSARLGPIYGYTFGSGTRLTVV.